These 27 T cell receptor beta chains share one sample of origin, sequenced in a study of cytomegalovirus exposure and HLA in healthy donors. Primers for the PCR totalled 60 Vbeta and 13 Jbeta. This table comes from immunoSEQ multiplex PCR, and its TCRdb copy is limited to in-frame clones, with some not included. The table records around 150,000 clones, around 74% of them present only once. Sequencing was done on a sample of PBMCs. These receptors came from a man aged 18 to 29 in good health and CMV-seronegative.

The chain links TRBV7-8 to TRBJ1-5; the D is unclear. Trimming pared 8 bases from V and 5 bases from J, leaving 13 bases between. The CDR3 extends over 13 amino acids. Germline V gene sequence: CDR1 SGHVS, CDR2 FQNEAQ. This CDR3 reads CASASRTDQPQHF. As DNA, the CDR3 is TGTGCCAGCGCGTCGCGTACCGATCAGCCCCAGCATTTT.

The chain recombines TRBV7-8 with TRBJ2-1; TRBD2 agrees at 7 bases. This CDR3 contains 17 residues. Germline V gives CDR1 SGHVS, CDR2 FQNEAQ. The V gene end was trimmed by 1 base and the J gene end by 0 bases; junction bases not matched to a gene: 6. The CDR3 region is CASSLGGGGSSYNEQFF. The CDR3 nucleotides are TGTGCCAGCAGCTTAGGGGGGGGAGGGAGCTCCTACAATGAGCAGTTCTTC.

V and J are TRBV5-1 and TRBJ2-2; D is unclear. Germline V gene lookup returns CDR1 SGHRS and CDR2 YFSETQ. V gave up 9 bases and J gave up 3 bases, with 9 bases separating them. The CDR3 has 12 residues. CDR3 sequence reads: CATRGYTGELFF. CDR3 nucleotides: TGCGCCACCCGAGGTTACACCGGGGAGCTGTTTTTT.

In its sample, this clone was seen once. This chain links TRBV7-9 with TRBJ2-1; 8 bases are a match to TRBD2. CDR3 size: 15 residues. Germline trimming cut 5 bases from V and 4 bases from J; bases unmatched to any gene: 7. Germline-derived CDR1 and CDR2 are SEHNR and FQNEAQ (reference sequence). The CDR3: CASSPSGSGYNEQFF. The CDR3 coding sequence is TGTGCCAGCAGCCCCAGCGGGAGCGGATACAATGAGCAGTTCTTC.

As regards this clone: Other nucleotide sequences from this sample produce the same CDR3. The chain employs TRBV4-1 and TRBJ1-5; D not certain. V was shortened by 0 bases and J by 7 bases, with 10 bases between the two germline ends. Germline CDR1 is MGHRA and CDR2 is YSYEKL. The CDR3 spans 14 residues. The CDR3 region is CASSQDRVSQPQHF. Written as DNA, the CDR3 is TGCGCCAGCAGCCAAGATCGGGTTAGCCAGCCCCAGCATTTT.

The chain employs TRBV5-6 and TRBJ2-4; 14 nucleotides agree with TRBD2. The CDR3 totals 17 residues. The trim removed 4 bases at V and 6 bases at J, leaving 9 bases unmatched. Germline CDR1 and CDR2: SGHDT and YYEEEE. The DNA of the CDR3 is TGTGCCAGCAGCCAACGGACTAGCGGGAGGTCCTTAAACATTCAGTACTTC. Protein: CASSQRTSGRSLNIQYF.

This clone was recorded once. J is TRBJ2-7 and V is TRBV15, with TRBD1 matching 7 bases. CDR1 and CDR2 from the germline V gene are LNHNV and YYDKDF (reference sequence). This CDR3 contains 15 residues. The V gene end was trimmed by 5 bases and the J gene end by 6 bases; junction bases not matched to a gene: 13. CDR3 protein: CATSDIQLPGGEQYF. The DNA of the CDR3 is TGTGCCACCAGCGATATACAGTTACCAGGGGGCGAGCAGTACTTC.

This chain links TRBV27 with TRBJ1-6, with D tentatively TRBD1 (5 bases). CDR1 and CDR2 (germline): MNHEY, SMNVEV (reference sequence). The CDR3 contains 15 residues. V was clipped by 2 bases and J by 6 bases, with 11 bases between them. The chain's CDR3 is CASSLTGGGNSPLHF. DNA for the CDR3: TGTGCCAGCAGTTTAACCGGGGGAGGTAATTCACCCCTCCACTTT.

This chain connects TRBV7-2 to TRBJ1-1; 8 bases are shared with TRBD1. This CDR3 contains 15 residues. Germline trimming cut 5 bases from V and 5 bases from J; bases unmatched to any gene: 10. Germline CDR1 SGHTA, CDR2 FQGNSA. DNA for the CDR3: TGTGCCAGCAGCGAGCGGACAGGGTGGTTAACTGAAGCTTTCTTT. Amino acid sequence: CASSERTGWLTEAFF.

The sample holds a few counts of this clone. The gene calls are TRBV6-4 and TRBJ2-3; D is possibly TRBD2 (5 bases). Germline V CDR1 and CDR2: MRHNA, SNTAGT. CDR3 length equals 14 residues. The V end lost 5 bases, the J end lost 6 bases, and 15 bases lay between the germline ends. The CDR3 here is CASSQDYKVDTQYF. Here the CDR3 DNA reads TGTGCCAGCAGTCAAGACTATAAGGTGGATACGCAGTATTTT.

The gene calls are TRBV19 and TRBJ2-2; D possibly corresponds to TRBD2 (5 bases). This CDR3 spans 15 amino acids. In germline, CDR1 is LNHDA, CDR2 SQIVND (reference sequence). Trimming took off 4 bases at V and 4 bases at J, with 13 bases between the two ends. The CDR3 DNA follows: TGTGCCAGTAGTAGGTCCCGGGGAAGCACCGGGGAGCTGTTTTTT. Protein: CASSRSRGSTGELFF.

This clone was observed once. This sequence joins TRBV4-3 and TRBJ2-7, with TRBD2 matching 9 bases. The CDR3 sequence is 16 residues long. Trimming at V came to 0 bases and at J to 2 bases, leaving 5 bases not matched to a gene. Germline CDR1 and CDR2: LGHNA and YSLEER. In nucleotides, the CDR3 is TGCGCCAGCAGCCAAGATCGAGGACTAGCGCCCTACGAGCAGTACTTC. Translating gives CASSQDRGLAPYEQYF.

V is TRBV2 and J is TRBJ2-7; TRBD2 aligns across 8 bases. Germline values: CDR1 SNHLY, CDR2 FYNNEI. The CDR3 totals 13 residues. V lost 3 bases to trimming and J lost 5 bases; unmatched junction nucleotides: 3. The CDR3, as DNA: TGTGCCAGCAGTGACGGGACTAGGGACGAGCAGTACTTC. Translated, it gives CASSDGTRDEQYF.

The V and J genes are TRBV7-8 and TRBJ2-7; 8 bases map to TRBD2. In germline, CDR1 is SGHVS, CDR2 FQNEAQ. The CDR3 is 16 residues long. The junction had 15 bases not matched to a gene; V was cut back by 5 bases and J by 6 bases. The CDR3 reads CASSPQRENPIFEQYF. The CDR3 nucleotides read TGTGCCAGCAGCCCCCAGCGGGAGAACCCCATTTTCGAGCAGTACTTC. The full variable domain, rest sourced from reference TRBV7-8 and TRBJ2-7, is GAGVSQSPRYKVAKRGQDVALRCDPISGHVSLFWYQQALGQGPEFLTYFQNEAQLDKSGLPSDRFFAERPEGSVSTLKIQRTQQEDSAVYLCASSPQRENPIFEQYFGPGTRLTVT.

The chain recombines TRBV4-3 with TRBJ2-1, with D perhaps TRBD2 (6 bases). Trimming cost V 4 bases and J 0 bases, with 13 bases left between them. Germline CDR1 LGHNA, CDR2 YSLEER. The CDR3 runs 16 residues. The CDR3 spells CASSRSDYPSYNEQFF. CDR3 DNA: TGCGCCAGCAGCCGATCGGACTACCCCTCCTACAATGAGCAGTTCTTC.

CDR3 loop: CASSPRLAGGELFF. In DNA, the CDR3 is TGTGCCAGCAGCCCCCGACTAGCAGGCGGGGAGCTGTTTTTT. This chain uses TRBV11-3 with TRBJ2-2, with TRBD2 identical over 7 bases. Germline V gene lookup returns CDR1 SGHNT and CDR2 YENEEA. The V and J ends lost 5 bases and 7 bases, in that order; junction bases with no gene match: 7. The CDR3 is made up of 14 amino acids.

V gene TRBV19 combines with J gene TRBJ1-4; D perhaps matches TRBD1 (6 bases). Trimming removed 7 bases from V and 7 bases from J, with 19 bases in between. Germline-derived CDR1 and CDR2 are LNHDA and SQIVND (reference sequence). The CDR3 length is 15 residues. Written as DNA, the CDR3 is TGTGCCAGTACCACCCAGGGGTTCAGGGGTGAAAAACTGTTTTTT. It is translated as CASTTQGFRGEKLFF.

Worth noting for this clone: The sample carries other DNA sequences with the same CDR3. The chain recombines TRBV11-3 with TRBJ2-3; 11 bases agree with TRBD1. This CDR3 is built from 15 residues. The germline CDR1 and CDR2 sequences are SGHNT and YENEEA. V lost 5 bases and J lost 2; bases outside the gene matches: 3. The CDR3 region has the DNA TGTGCCAGCAGCCCGGGACAGGGGGTCACAGATACGCAGTATTTT. This codes for CASSPGQGVTDTQYF.

The chain carries TRBV6-5 and TRBJ1-1, with 10 bases lining up with TRBD1. Germline V gene data show CDR1 as MNHEY and CDR2 as SVGAGI. CDR3 length: 15 amino acids. V shed 6 bases and J 4 bases; nucleotides not matched to a gene: 8. CDR3: CASSQTGGEGTEAFF. The CDR3 DNA follows: TGTGCCAGCAGCCAGACAGGGGGCGAGGGCACTGAAGCTTTCTTT.

CDR3 bases: TGTGCCAGCAGCTTCGGCAGGAGGTCGGGAAACTATGGCTACACCTTC. This encodes CASSFGRRSGNYGYTF. V and J are TRBV7-9 and TRBJ1-2; no reliable D call. Germline lookup yields CDR1 SEHNR and CDR2 FQNEAQ (reference sequence). The CDR3 spans 16 residues. V gave up 3 bases and J gave up 2 bases, with 16 bases separating them.

The V gene is TRBV11-3, the J gene TRBJ2-2; TRBD1 aligns across 9 bases. Trimming took 3 bases from V and 3 from J; bases not matched to a gene: 2. Germline-derived CDR1 and CDR2 are SGHNT and YENEEA. This CDR3 spans 15 amino acids. The CDR3 loop is CASSFGDRDTGELFF. CDR3 in DNA: TGTGCCAGCAGCTTCGGGGACAGGGACACCGGGGAGCTGTTTTTT.

The chain recombines TRBV27 with TRBJ2-7, with D possibly matching TRBD2 (7 bases). Germline V lookup: CDR1 MNHEY, CDR2 SMNVEV (reference sequence). Trimming left V 3 bases short and J 3 bases short, with 12 bases between. The CDR3 totals 14 residues. Here the CDR3 reads CASSFVGGHYEQYF. In DNA, the CDR3 is TGTGCCAGCAGTTTCGTGGGGGGGCACTACGAGCAGTACTTC.

V usage is TRBV6-4 and J usage is TRBJ2-1; 10 nucleotides align to TRBD2. V lost 6 bases to trimming and J lost 4 bases; unmatched junction nucleotides: 6. Germline CDR1 and CDR2: MRHNA and SNTAGT. This CDR3 has 15 amino acids. CDR3 protein: CASSPGTSVYNEQFF. DNA for the CDR3: TGTGCCAGCAGCCCCGGGACTAGCGTATACAATGAGCAGTTCTTC.

The V gene is TRBV6-5, the J gene TRBJ2-7; 9 nucleotides line up with TRBD1. Germline CDR1 MNHEY, CDR2 SVGAGI. The CDR3 runs to 14 residues. V lost 6 bases to trimming and J lost 5 bases; unmatched junction nucleotides: 8. The CDR3 sequence is CASSLRDRENEQYF. In DNA, the CDR3 is TGTGCCAGCAGCCTCCGGGACAGGGAGAACGAGCAGTACTTC.

The chain combines TRBV5-1 with TRBJ2-3; D is perhaps TRBD2 (6 bases). V lost 4 bases to trimming and J lost 2 bases, with 14 bases between them. Germline V gene lookup returns CDR1 SGHRS and CDR2 YFSETQ. This CDR3 region has 15 residues. The CDR3 nucleotides read TGCGCCAGCAGCGTAGCAGGGAGGTACACAGATACGCAGTATTTT. It encodes CASSVAGRYTDTQYF.

The gene calls are TRBV7-9 and TRBJ2-3; TRBD1 matches 9 bases. Losses at the gene ends were 3 bases for V and 2 bases for J; bases not matched to a gene: 12. The CDR3 is 18 residues long. Germline V gene data show CDR1 as SEHNR and CDR2 as FQNEAQ (reference sequence). CDR3 sequence (DNA): TGTGCCAGCAGCTTCAGAAACTCCGGGACAGGGCACACAGATACGCAGTATTTT. Its translation is CASSFRNSGTGHTDTQYF.

J is TRBJ1-4 and V is TRBV5-4; weak D call: TRBD1 (6 bases). Trimming took off 4 bases at V and 8 bases at J, with 24 bases between the two ends. CDR1 SGHNT and CDR2 YYREEE come from the germline V gene (reference sequence). There are 17 residues in the CDR3. In DNA, the CDR3 is TGTGCCAGCAGCGCCGGGACAAGTCGGGGAGGGGGAGAAAAACTGTTTTTT. Translating gives CASSAGTSRGGGEKLFF.